This TCR beta chain was found in a study of CD8 T cells in Susac syndrome. V dropped 0 bases and J dropped 5 bases, with 8 bases sitting between them. CDR3 length: 13 amino acids. Germline CDR1 MNHEY, CDR2 SVGEGT. CD8+ and CD4+ T cells taken from blood had their TCR beta sequenced. Healthy donors constituted the control group, matched for age and sex. Negative isolation was used for CD8+ and CD4+ T cells and FACS enrichment for TEMRA cells. This clonotype was picked up one time. RNA was extracted with the RNeasy kit, and a quantity of roughly 0.45 to 1 ug was reverse transcribed using random hexamers. Coverage of TCR beta CDR3 amplification by immunoSEQ multiplex PCR extended to 54 Vbeta and 13 Jbeta. MiXCR, run by TCRdb on the immunoSEQ multiplex PCR reads, gives a single entry per CDR3 protein. This table holds 45,000 or so distinct CDR3 sequences, 93% found once.

The origin of this receptor is a human donor in good health. The gene calls are TRBV6-2 or TRBV6-3 and TRBJ2-7, with D uncertain. The sequencing input was CD8+ T cells from PBMCs. Here the CDR3 DNA reads TGTGCCAGCAGTTACTCCGGCTGGCACGAGCAGTACTTC. This codes for CASSYSGWHEQYF.